This T cell receptor beta chain originates from a study of blood T cell repertoires in COVID-19 (TCRdb year 2020). Study-wide context: The collaborator samples originated in the United States, Italy and Spain and spanned the acute and convalescent phases of COVID-19. The material from the prospective study consisted of cDNA or gDNA derived from T cells, B-cell-depleted T cells, or PBMCs. Subjects who had been exposed to COVID-19, were actively infected with it, or had recovered from it provided the deeply sampled blood TCRbeta repertoires that made up the dataset. The repertoires were released in a freely available public database intended as a resource for research on the immune response to SARS-CoV-2. The samples were drawn from two sources: the first 160 participants of the ongoing ImmuneRACE study, and 1,200 or so subjects contributed by 6 global collaborators. The sample metadata nearly always contained a de-identified subject ID, COVID-19 status, age in years and sex. Where available, HLA class I and class II types were taken from metadata supplied by the sample provider and were not determined by assay-based typing. The research as a whole found: Clinical and demographic metadata were provided uncurated, with the amount varying by source and participant.

Participants in the prospective study were aged roughly 18 to 100 years, lived in about two dozen United States geographic areas, and enrolled through a virtual design. In the prospective study, participants were assigned to cohorts based on the clinical history participants reported in a screening survey and a study questionnaire. Recovered participants in ImmuneRACE Cohort 3 were defined by two consecutive negative NP/OP PCR tests, clearance by a healthcare professional, or resolution of symptoms. In the prospective study, mobile phlebotomists collected whole blood, serum and a nasopharyngeal or oropharyngeal swab from each participant. Additional blood draws and questionnaires over an approximately two-month period could optionally be provided by prospective study participants. Prospective study blood samples were shipped either frozen or at room temperature before DNA extraction. Based on the germline V gene, the CDR1 and CDR2 sequences are MDHEN and SYDVKM. Including cysteine and phenylalanine, the CDR3 has 13 amino acids. The entry retains the CDR3 DNA only, 39 bases that are in frame from base 1. V is trimmed back by 6 bases and J by 2 bases, and the junction contains 3 bases that no gene match accounts for.

TCRbeta CDR3 regions were amplified from genomic DNA by means of the immunoSEQ Assay, a bias-controlled multiplex PCR. On the authors' methods: The number of nucleated cells in each sample was estimated from the amplification of reference gene primers within the assay. Sequence reads were collapsed and filtered to measure the absolute abundance of every unique TCRbeta CDR3 rearrangement. Productive Simpson clonality was computed per sample as the square root of Simpson's diversity index over productive rearrangements. Drawn from immuneACCESS, this table holds only the in-frame rearrangements with V and J called that TCRdb kept. Clones are partly lost; checked studies trace under half to an unresolved V gene and leave the rest unexplained. That table gives V, J and clone size, and the DNA gave D and trimming. Counted in this sample were about 310,000 clones; around nine tenths of them appeared once. Clones ranked in the top ten supply roughly 10% of the sample.

Concerning this clone: No antigen is known for it. Base qualities are not provided; no much larger clone lies one nucleotide away.

The specimen sequenced was PBMCs or T cells enriched from blood (not recorded which). The TCR comes from a woman in her 30s who had recovered from COVID-19. The chain uses TRBV28 and TRBJ1-1, with 7 bases matching TRBD1. The DNA reads as follows: TGTGCCAGCAGGGGACAGTTAAACACTGAAGCTTTCTTT. Translation gives CASRGQLNTEAFF.